Listed below are T cell receptor beta chains from one sample, sequenced in a study of cytomegalovirus exposure and HLA in healthy donors. This table comes from immunoSEQ multiplex PCR, and its TCRdb copy is limited to in-frame clones, with some not included. This sample has approximately 170,000 clones, with roughly 80% found just once. The specimen sequenced was PBMCs. These receptors all stem from a male donor in good health and CMV-seronegative. Each CDR3 is given with its conserved first and last residue. D genes are given only for firm matches. Clone size is shown for a subset of rows, as once, few, many or a class of expanded clone.

d_gene | j_gene | abundance | v_gene | CDR3aa | CDR3nt
TRBD1 | TRBJ2-3 | NA | TRBV7-6 | CASSLPRQGVTSTDTQYF | TGTGCCAGCAGCTTACCCAGACAGGGAGTCACTAGCACAGATACGCAGTATTTT
NA | TRBJ1-4 | NA | TRBV7-6 | CASSLASTGNEKLFF | TGTGCCAGCAGCTTAGCGAGCACAGGGAATGAAAAACTGTTTTTT
NA | TRBJ1-4 | NA | TRBV29-1 | CSALTDPNEKLFF | TGCAGCGCTTTGACAGATCCTAATGAAAAACTGTTTTTT
NA | TRBJ1-5 | NA | TRBV28 | CASSSAGVRFGNQPQHF | TGTGCCAGCAGTTCGGCAGGGGTAAGGTTCGGCAATCAGCCCCAGCATTTT
TRBD1 | TRBJ2-1 | NA | TRBV6-6 | CASSSGDRDLYNEQFF | TGTGCCAGCAGTTCCGGGGACAGGGACCTCTACAATGAGCAGTTCTTC
TRBD1 | TRBJ1-1 | NA | TRBV10-3 | CATSPGTVNTEAFF | TGTGCCACTTCTCCCGGGACAGTGAACACTGAAGCTTTCTTT
TRBD1 | TRBJ2-7 | NA | TRBV5-1 | CASSLGGTGVYEQYF | TGCGCCAGCAGCTTGGGCGGGACAGGGGTCTACGAGCAGTACTTC
NA | TRBJ1-5 | NA | TRBV19 | CASSVDRETNQPQHF | TGTGCCAGTAGTGTCGACCGGGAGACTAATCAGCCCCAGCATTTT
TRBD2 | TRBJ2-7 | NA | TRBV15 | CATTPGLAGGNEQYF | TGTGCCACCACCCCAGGACTAGCGGGGGGAAACGAGCAGTACTTC
NA | TRBJ1-1 | NA | TRBV5-1 | CASGAKRAEAFF | TGCGCCAGCGGGGCGAAAAGGGCTGAAGCTTTCTTT
NA | TRBJ2-5 | few | TRBV4-3 | CASSQEPGLTETQYF | TGCGCCAGCAGCCAAGAGCCAGGATTAACGGAGACCCAGTACTTC
TRBD1 | TRBJ2-5 | NA | TRBV10-3 | CAIGLGQGGRETQYF | TGTGCCATCGGTCTGGGACAGGGGGGACGAGAGACCCAGTACTTC
TRBD1 | TRBJ1-5 | NA | TRBV7-2 | CASSWLTGGNQPQHF | TGTGCCAGCAGTTGGTTAACAGGGGGCAATCAGCCCCAGCATTTT
TRBD1 | TRBJ1-1 | NA | TRBV5-1 | CASSWDRLNTEAFF | TGCGCCAGCAGCTGGGACAGACTGAACACTGAAGCTTTCTTT
TRBD1 | TRBJ2-7 | NA | TRBV19 | CASSINRGRGEQYF | TGTGCCAGTAGTATAAACAGGGGGCGCGGGGAGCAGTACTTC
NA | TRBJ2-7 | NA | TRBV6-5 | CASSRTASSYEQYF | TGTGCCAGCAGCAGGACAGCGAGCTCCTACGAGCAGTACTTC
NA | TRBJ1-5 | NA | TRBV19 | CASKDTQNQPQHF | TGTGCCAGTAAGGACACCCAGAATCAGCCCCAGCATTTT
NA | TRBJ2-1 | NA | TRBV10-1 | CASSESGTTIQFF | TGCGCCAGCAGTGAGTCCGGGACAACTATCCAGTTCTTC
TRBD1 | TRBJ1-4 | once | TRBV20-1 | CSARRGPVSF | TGCAGTGCTAGGAGGGGGCCAGTCTCTTTT
TRBD2 | TRBJ2-7 | few | TRBV6-6 | CASRERGSSYEQYF | TGTGCCAGCAGAGAGCGGGGGTCCTCCTACGAGCAGTACTTC
NA | TRBJ2-7 | NA | TRBV5-4 | CASSTGNYEQYF | TGTGCCAGCAGTACAGGGAACTACGAGCAGTACTTC
TRBD1 | TRBJ1-4 | NA | TRBV4-3 | CASSQAGKDRGLEKLFF | TGCGCCAGCAGCCAAGCAGGAAAGGACAGGGGGCTTGAAAAACTGTTTTTT
TRBD1 | TRBJ1-5 | NA | TRBV5-8 | CASSLGDRGDQPQHF | TGTGCCAGCAGCTTGGGTGACAGGGGGGATCAGCCCCAGCATTTT
NA | TRBJ1-5 | NA | TRBV30 | CAWRGPSGNQPQHF | TGTGCCTGGAGAGGACCGAGCGGGAATCAGCCCCAGCATTTT
NA | TRBJ2-1 | NA | TRBV18 | CASSPAAPFPGEQFF | TGTGCCAGCTCACCTGCCGCTCCCTTCCCAGGCGAGCAGTTCTTC
TRBD2 | TRBJ2-7 | NA | TRBV7-2 | CASSLEGLAGGKEQYF | TGTGCCAGCAGCTTAGAGGGGCTAGCGGGGGGTAAAGAGCAGTACTTC
NA | TRBJ2-1 | NA | TRBV5-4 | CASSSGWDEQFF | TGTGCCAGCAGCTCCGGGTGGGATGAGCAGTTCTTC
TRBD1 | TRBJ2-1 | NA | TRBV15 | CATSVSGTGAPGQFF | TGTGCCACCAGCGTTTCCGGGACAGGGGCACCGGGGCAGTTCTTC
TRBD1 | TRBJ2-4 | NA | TRBV5-4 | CASSLNRGLAKNIQYF | TGTGCCAGCAGCTTGAACAGGGGGCTAGCCAAAAACATTCAGTACTTC
NA | TRBJ2-5 | NA | TRBV11-1 | CASSLGGGARWETQYF | TGTGCCAGCAGCTTAGGAGGGGGGGCGCGGTGGGAGACCCAGTACTTC
NA | TRBJ2-2 | NA | TRBV9 | CASSAEVTGELFF | TGTGCCAGCAGCGCCGAGGTAACCGGGGAGCTGTTTTTT
NA | TRBJ1-3 | NA | TRBV2 | CASSEERQSSGNTIYF | TGTGCCAGCAGTGAAGAGAGACAGAGCTCTGGAAACACCATATATTTT
NA | TRBJ1-1 | NA | TRBV19 | CASSTTANTEAFF | TGTGCCAGTAGTACAACAGCGAACACTGAAGCTTTCTTT
NA | TRBJ1-2 | NA | TRBV9 | CASSVTGAGYTF | TGTGCCAGCAGCGTAACTGGGGCAGGCTACACCTTC
TRBD1 | TRBJ1-4 | NA | TRBV5-1 | CASSLPSGGHNEKLFF | TGCGCCAGCAGCCTGCCCTCAGGGGGCCATAATGAAAAACTGTTTTTT
NA | TRBJ1-2 | NA | TRBV6-1 | CASSAPANYGYTF | TGTGCCAGCAGTGCCCCCGCTAACTATGGCTACACCTTC
TRBD1 | TRBJ1-5 | NA | TRBV15 | CATSREQGARQPQHF | TGTGCCACCAGCAGAGAACAGGGGGCCAGACAGCCCCAGCATTTT
NA | TRBJ2-1 | NA | TRBV5-1 | CASSLGTAYNEQFF | TGCGCCAGCAGCTTGGGGACAGCTTACAATGAGCAGTTCTTC
NA | TRBJ1-3 | NA | TRBV6-5 | CASSLGGAGNTIYF | TGTGCCAGCTCTCTGGGGGGGGCTGGAAACACCATATATTTT
NA | TRBJ1-4 | once | TRBV11-2 | CASSLAGTTNEKLFF | TGTGCCAGCAGCTTAGCCGGGACAACTAATGAAAAACTGTTTTTT
NA | TRBJ1-2 | NA | TRBV10-3 | CAISDAGTQDYTF | TGTGCCATCAGTGACGCGGGGACGCAGGACTACACCTTC